This T cell receptor beta chain was captured in a study of shared T cell receptors in the human thymus. Using immunoSEQ multiplex PCR, the repertoire was profiled, and TCRdb retains in-frame clones only, with some absent. The repertoire has around 340,000 clones, roughly 94% of them found once; the top ten carry 0.02%. The sequence was collected from a human donor. The sample comprised thymocytes.

The CDR3 here is CASSPAGLSGANVLTF. CDR3 in DNA: TGTGCCAGCAGCCCGGCGGGCCTCTCTGGGGCCAACGTCCTGACTTTC. The chain couples TRBV4-2 to TRBJ2-6; possibly TRBD2 for D (5 bases). CDR1 and CDR2 from the germline V gene are LGHNA and YNFKEQ. V shed 4 bases and J shed 0 bases, with 10 bases lying between them. This CDR3 has 16 residues.